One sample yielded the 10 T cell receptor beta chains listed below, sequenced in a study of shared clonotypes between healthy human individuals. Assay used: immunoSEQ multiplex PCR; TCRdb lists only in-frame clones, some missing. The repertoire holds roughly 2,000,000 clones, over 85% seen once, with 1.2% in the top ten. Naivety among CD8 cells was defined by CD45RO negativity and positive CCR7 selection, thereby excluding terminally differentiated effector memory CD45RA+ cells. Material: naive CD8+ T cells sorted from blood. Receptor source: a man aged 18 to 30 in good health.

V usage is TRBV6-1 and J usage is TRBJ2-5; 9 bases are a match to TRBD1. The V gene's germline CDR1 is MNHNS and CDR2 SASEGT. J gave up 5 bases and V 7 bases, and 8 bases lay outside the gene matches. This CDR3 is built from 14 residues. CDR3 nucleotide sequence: TGTGCCAGCAAAACAGGGGGCGCCGGGGAGACCCAGTACTTC. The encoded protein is CASKTGGAGETQYF.

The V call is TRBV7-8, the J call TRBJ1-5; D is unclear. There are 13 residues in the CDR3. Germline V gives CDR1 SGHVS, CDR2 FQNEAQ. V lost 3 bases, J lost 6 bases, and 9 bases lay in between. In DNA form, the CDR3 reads TGTGCCAGCAGCTTGTCATCCAGTCAGCCCCAGCATTTT. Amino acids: CASSLSSSQPQHF. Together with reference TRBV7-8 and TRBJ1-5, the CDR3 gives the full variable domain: GAGVSQSPRYKVAKRGQDVALRCDPISGHVSLFWYQQALGQGPEFLTYFQNEAQLDKSGLPSDRFFAERPEGSVSTLKIQRTQQEDSAVYLCASSLSSSQPQHFGDGTRLSIL.

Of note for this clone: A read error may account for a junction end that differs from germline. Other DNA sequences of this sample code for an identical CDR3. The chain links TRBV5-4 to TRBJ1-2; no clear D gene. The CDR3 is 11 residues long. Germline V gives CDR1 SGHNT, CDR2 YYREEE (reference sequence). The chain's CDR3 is CASSLEGGYTF. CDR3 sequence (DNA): TGTGCCAGCAGTTTGGAAGGTGGCTACACCTTC.

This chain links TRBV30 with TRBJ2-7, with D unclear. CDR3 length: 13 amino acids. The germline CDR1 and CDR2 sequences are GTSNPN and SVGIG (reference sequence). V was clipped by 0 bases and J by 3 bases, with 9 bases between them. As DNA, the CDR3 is TGTGCCTGGAGTGTATCACGTAACTACGAGCAGTACTTC. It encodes CAWSVSRNYEQYF.

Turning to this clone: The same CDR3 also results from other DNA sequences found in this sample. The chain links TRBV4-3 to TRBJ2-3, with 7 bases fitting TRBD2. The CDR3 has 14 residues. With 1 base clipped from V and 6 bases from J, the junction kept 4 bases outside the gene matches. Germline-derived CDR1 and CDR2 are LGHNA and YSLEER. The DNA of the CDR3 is TGCGCCAGCAGCCAAGTGGGAGGGGCCGATACGCAGTATTTT. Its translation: CASSQVGGADTQYF.

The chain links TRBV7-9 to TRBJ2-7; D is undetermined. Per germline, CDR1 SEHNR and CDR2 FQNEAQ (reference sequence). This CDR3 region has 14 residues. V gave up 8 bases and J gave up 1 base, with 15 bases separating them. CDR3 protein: CASRVGPGSYEQYF. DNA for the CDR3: TGTGCCAGCCGAGTAGGACCCGGGTCCTACGAGCAGTACTTC.

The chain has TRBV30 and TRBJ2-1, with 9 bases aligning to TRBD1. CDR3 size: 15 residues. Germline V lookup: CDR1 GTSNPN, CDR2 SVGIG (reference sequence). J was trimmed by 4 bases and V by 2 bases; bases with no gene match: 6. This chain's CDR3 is CAWSPSGTGYNEQFF. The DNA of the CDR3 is TGTGCCTGGAGTCCGTCCGGGACAGGGTACAATGAGCAGTTCTTC. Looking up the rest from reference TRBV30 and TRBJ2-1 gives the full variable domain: SQTIHQWPATLVQPVGSPLSLECTVEGTSNPNLYWYRQAAGRGLQLLFYSVGIGQISSEVPQNLSASRPQDRQFILSSKKLLLSDSGFYLCAWSPSGTGYNEQFFGPGTRLTVL.

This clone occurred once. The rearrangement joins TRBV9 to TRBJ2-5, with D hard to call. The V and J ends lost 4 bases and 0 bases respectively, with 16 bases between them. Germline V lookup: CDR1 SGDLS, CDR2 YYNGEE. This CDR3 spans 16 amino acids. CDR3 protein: CASSPRNGLYQETQYF. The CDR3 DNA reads TGTGCCAGCAGCCCCCGGAACGGGTTGTACCAAGAGACCCAGTACTTC.

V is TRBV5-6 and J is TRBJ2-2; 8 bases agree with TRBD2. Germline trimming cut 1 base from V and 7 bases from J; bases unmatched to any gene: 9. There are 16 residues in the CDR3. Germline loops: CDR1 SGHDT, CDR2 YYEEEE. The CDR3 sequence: CASSLSAAGVIGELFF. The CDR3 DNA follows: TGTGCCAGCAGCTTGAGCGCAGCGGGAGTTATCGGGGAGCTGTTTTTT.

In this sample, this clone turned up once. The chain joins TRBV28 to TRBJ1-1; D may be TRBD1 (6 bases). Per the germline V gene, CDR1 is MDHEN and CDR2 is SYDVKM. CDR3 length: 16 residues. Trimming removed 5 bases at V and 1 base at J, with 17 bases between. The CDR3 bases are TGTGCCAGCAGTCCCAGGGGACCAGATGAGAACACTGAAGCTTTCTTT. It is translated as CASSPRGPDENTEAFF. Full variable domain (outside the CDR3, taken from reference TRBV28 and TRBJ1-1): DVKVTQSSRYLVKRTGEKVFLECVQDMDHENMFWYRQDPGLGLRLIYFSYDVKMKEKGDIPEGYSVSREKKERFSLILESASTNQTSMYLCASSPRGPDENTEAFFGQGTRLTVV.